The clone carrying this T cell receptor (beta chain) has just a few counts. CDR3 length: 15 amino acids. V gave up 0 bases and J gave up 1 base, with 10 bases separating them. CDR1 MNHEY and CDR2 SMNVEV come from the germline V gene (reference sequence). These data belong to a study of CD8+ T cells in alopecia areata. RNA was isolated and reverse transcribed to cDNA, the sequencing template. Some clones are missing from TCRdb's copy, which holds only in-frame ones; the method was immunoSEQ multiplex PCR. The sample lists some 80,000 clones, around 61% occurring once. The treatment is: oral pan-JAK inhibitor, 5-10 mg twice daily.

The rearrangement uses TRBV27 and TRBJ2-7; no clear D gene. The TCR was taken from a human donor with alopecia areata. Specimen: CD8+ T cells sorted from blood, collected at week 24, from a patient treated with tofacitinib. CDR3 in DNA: TGTGCCAGCAGTTTATCGTGGCAAGGGTCCTACGAGCAGTACTTC. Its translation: CASSLSWQGSYEQYF.